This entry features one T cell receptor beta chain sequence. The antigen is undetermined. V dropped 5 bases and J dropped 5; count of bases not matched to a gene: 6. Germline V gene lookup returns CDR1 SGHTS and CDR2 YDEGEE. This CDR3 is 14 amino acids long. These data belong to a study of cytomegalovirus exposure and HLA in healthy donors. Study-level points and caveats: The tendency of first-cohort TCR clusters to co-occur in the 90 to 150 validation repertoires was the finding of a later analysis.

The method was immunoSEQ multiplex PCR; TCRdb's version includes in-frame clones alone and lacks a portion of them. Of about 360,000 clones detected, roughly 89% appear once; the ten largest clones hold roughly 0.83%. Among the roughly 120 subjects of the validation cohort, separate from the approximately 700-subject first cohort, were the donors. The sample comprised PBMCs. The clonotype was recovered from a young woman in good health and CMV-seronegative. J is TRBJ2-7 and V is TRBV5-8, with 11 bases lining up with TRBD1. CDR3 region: CASSRRTGGHEQYF. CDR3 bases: TGTGCCAGCAGTCGACGGACAGGGGGCCACGAGCAGTACTTC.